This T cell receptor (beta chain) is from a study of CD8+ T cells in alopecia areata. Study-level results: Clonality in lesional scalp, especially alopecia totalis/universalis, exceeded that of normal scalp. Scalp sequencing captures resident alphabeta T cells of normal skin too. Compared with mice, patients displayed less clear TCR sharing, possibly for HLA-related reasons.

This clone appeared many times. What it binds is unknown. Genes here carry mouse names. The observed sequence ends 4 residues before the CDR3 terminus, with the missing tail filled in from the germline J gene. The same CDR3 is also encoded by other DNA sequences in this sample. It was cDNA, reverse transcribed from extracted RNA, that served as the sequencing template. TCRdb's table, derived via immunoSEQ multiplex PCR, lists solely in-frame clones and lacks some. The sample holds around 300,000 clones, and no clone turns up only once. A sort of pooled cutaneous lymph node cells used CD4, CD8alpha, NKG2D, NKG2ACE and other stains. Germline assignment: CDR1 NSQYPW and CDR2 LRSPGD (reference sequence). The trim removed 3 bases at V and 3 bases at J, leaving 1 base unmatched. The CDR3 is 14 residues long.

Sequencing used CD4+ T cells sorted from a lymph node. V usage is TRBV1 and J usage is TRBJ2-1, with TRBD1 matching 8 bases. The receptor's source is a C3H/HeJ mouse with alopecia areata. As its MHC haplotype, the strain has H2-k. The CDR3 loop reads CTCSAGTGYAEQFF. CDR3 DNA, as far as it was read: TGCACCTGCAGTGCCGGGACAGGCTATGCT.